These 19 T cell receptor beta chains came from one sample sequenced in a study of persistence of HIV-infected CD4 T cells. For these receptors, no antigen is known. Sequencing used immunoSEQ version 4 in survey mode. Produced via immunoSEQ multiplex PCR; TCRdb's table is partial and in-frame only. Among under 20,000 clones listed, about four fifths were seen once. The stimulus was lysate of CMV-infected fibroblasts, approximately 9.6 ug/mL. Sorting of responding CD4+ T cells relied on upregulated CD40 ligand together with CD69. Sample: CD4+ T cells sorted from PBMCs after approximately 18-hour stimulation, taken from a patient who received antiretroviral therapy. All receptors come from an adult man with HIV who was CMV-seropositive.

The rearrangement joins TRBV18 to TRBJ2-3, with D possibly TRBD2 on 5 matching bases. CDR1 and CDR2 from the germline V gene are KGHSH and LQKENI. The V and J ends lost 0 bases and 3 bases respectively, with 10 bases between them. This CDR3 region has 15 residues. The CDR3 sequence: CASSPPGAETDTQYF. The CDR3 bases are TGTGCCAGCTCACCACCAGGAGCGGAGACAGATACGCAGTATTTT.

The chain is built from TRBV2 and TRBJ2-2; D remains unclear. Trimming removed 5 bases from V and 4 bases from J, with 8 bases in between. This CDR3 comprises 13 residues. CDR1 is SNHLY, CDR2 FYNNEI, per germline. The chain's CDR3 is CASSYTSTGELFF. The CDR3 DNA reads as TGTGCCAGCAGTTACACTTCCACCGGGGAGCTGTTTTTT.

This chain's CDR3 is CASSESHGGIGELFF. The CDR3 DNA reads as TGTGCCAGCAGTGAGTCTCACGGGGGCATCGGGGAGCTGTTTTTT. The genes are TRBV25-1 and TRBJ2-2, with D tentatively TRBD1 or TRBD2 (6 bases each). The ends were cut back, 3 bases at V and 7 bases at J, with 15 bases in the middle. Germline V CDR1 and CDR2: MGHDK, SYGVNS. The CDR3 has 15 amino acids. Complete variable domain (other parts from reference TRBV25-1 and TRBJ2-2): EADIYQTPRYLVIGTGKKITLECSQTMGHDKMYWYQQDPGMELHLIHYSYGVNSTEKGDLSSESTVSRIRTEHFPLTLESARPSHTSQYLCASSESHGGIGELFFGEGSRLTVL.

The J gene is TRBJ1-1, the V gene TRBV28; the D gene is possibly TRBD1 (6 bases). Per the germline V gene, CDR1 is MDHEN and CDR2 is SYDVKM. Trimming removed 3 bases from V and 1 base from J, with 12 bases in between. The CDR3 has 15 residues. In DNA form, the CDR3 reads TGTGCCAGCAGTTTCAGGGGTTGGGGGAACACTGAAGCTTTCTTT. Its protein is CASSFRGWGNTEAFF.

The chain couples TRBV19 to TRBJ1-5, with D perhaps TRBD1 (6 bases). Trimming removed 5 bases at V and 1 base at J, with 9 bases between. The CDR3 totals 14 residues. In germline, CDR1 is LNHDA, CDR2 SQIVND (reference sequence). CDR3 loop: CASSPGASNQPQHF. CDR3 in DNA: TGTGCCAGTAGTCCGGGGGCAAGCAATCAGCCCCAGCATTTT.

This clone has only a few counts. The rearrangement uses TRBV27 and TRBJ2-1, with D perhaps assigned TRBD1 or TRBD2 (5 bases each). V was pared by 7 bases and J by 9 bases, with 16 bases between. CDR1 and CDR2 from the germline V gene are MNHEY and SMNVEV (reference sequence). This CDR3 region has 13 residues. CDR3 residues: CASTYWGTGEQFF. CDR3 nucleotides: TGTGCCAGCACCTATTGGGGGACGGGTGAGCAGTTCTTC.

The V call is TRBV7-6, the J call TRBJ1-6, with 8 positions matching TRBD1. V lost 5 bases to trimming and J lost 10 bases; unmatched junction nucleotides: 10. This CDR3 comprises 15 residues. Germline lookup yields CDR1 SGHVS and CDR2 FNYEAQ. The CDR3 sequence is CASSADRDRGSPLHF. CDR3 sequence (DNA): TGTGCCAGCAGCGCGGACAGGGATCGGGGATCACCCCTCCACTTT.

This chain connects TRBV4-1 to TRBJ2-3, with 10 bases lining up with TRBD2. The CDR3 consists of 18 residues. With 4 bases clipped from V and 0 bases from J, the junction kept 10 bases outside the gene matches. CDR1 MGHRA and CDR2 YSYEKL come from the germline V gene. The CDR3 here is CASSRLIIAGGSTDTQYF. DNA for the CDR3: TGCGCCAGCAGCCGTTTAATCATAGCGGGGGGCAGCACAGATACGCAGTATTTT.

The V gene is TRBV7-9, the J gene TRBJ2-7, with TRBD1 matching 7 bases. CDR1 SEHNR and CDR2 FQNEAQ come from the germline V gene (reference sequence). J gave up 3 bases and V 1 base, and 3 bases lay outside the gene matches. This CDR3 spans 14 amino acids. The CDR3 coding sequence is TGTGCCAGCAGCTTAGGAGGGACAGACTACGAGCAGTACTTC. Translated, it gives CASSLGGTDYEQYF.

The chain has TRBV10-1 and TRBJ2-2; 7 bases map to TRBD2. Germline V gene sequence: CDR1 WNHNN, CDR2 SYGVQD (reference sequence). There are 16 residues in the CDR3. The ends lost 7 bases at V and 0 bases at J; junction bases unmatched: 8. DNA of the CDR3: TGCGCCAGCACGGGTGGCGGGGGAACGAACACCGGGGAGCTGTTTTTT. The encoded protein is CASTGGGGTNTGELFF.

The CDR3 region is CASSPDRGNSPLHF. Here the CDR3 DNA reads TGCGCCAGCAGCCCGGACAGGGGTAATTCACCCCTCCACTTT. The chain is built from TRBV5-1 and TRBJ1-6; 9 bases map to TRBD1. The CDR3 contains 14 residues. The V segment lost 4 bases and the J segment 6 bases; nucleotides outside the gene matches: 2. Per the germline V gene, CDR1 is SGHRS and CDR2 is YFSETQ.

This clone was counted a few times. The same CDR3 can be traced to other DNA sequences in this sample. CDR3 nucleotides: TGTGCCAGCAGTTTTGGGCAGGCTAATGAAAAACTGTTTTTT. It translates to CASSFGQANEKLFF. The V gene is TRBV27, the J gene TRBJ1-4; D is undetermined. The CDR3 is 14 amino acids. The germline V gene has CDR1 MNHEY and CDR2 SMNVEV (reference sequence). Trimming took 3 bases from V and 3 from J, leaving 8 bases between them.

V gene TRBV18 combines with J gene TRBJ2-7, with D tentatively TRBD2 (5 bases). Germline CDR1 is KGHSH and CDR2 is LQKENI. The CDR3 consists of 16 residues. Deletions cut 3 bases from V and 5 bases from J, with 20 bases between. CDR3 amino acids: CASSPAGRSISHEQYF. CDR3 sequence (DNA): TGTGCCAGCTCACCGGCGGGCCGCTCTATATCCCACGAGCAGTACTTC.

This clone was detected only a few times. The chain recombines TRBV6-1 with TRBJ1-6; D uncertain. V lost 2 bases to trimming and J lost 6 bases, with 17 bases between them. CDR3 size: 17 residues. Per the germline V gene, CDR1 is MNHNS and CDR2 is SASEGT. The CDR3 sequence is CASSETVGFVGNSPLHF. The CDR3 nucleotides are TGTGCCAGCAGTGAAACGGTGGGCTTCGTCGGTAATTCACCCCTCCACTTT.

The table lists this clone with a few counts. The chain uses TRBV20-1 and TRBJ1-1; D is undetermined. The germline CDR1 and CDR2 sequences are DFQATT and SNEGSKA (reference sequence). The V gene lost 3 bases and the J gene lost 1 base, with 6 bases spanning the gap. CDR3 length equals 12 residues. This chain's CDR3 is CSASGQNTEAFF. CDR3 coding DNA: TGCAGTGCTAGTGGGCAGAACACTGAAGCTTTCTTT.

Note on this clone: Other nucleotide sequences in the sample specify the same CDR3. The chain carries TRBV28 and TRBJ1-4; 7 positions match TRBD1. CDR1 is MDHEN, CDR2 SYDVKM, per germline. The CDR3 runs 14 residues. The V segment lost 5 bases and the J segment 5 bases; nucleotides outside the gene matches: 5. CDR3 nucleotides: TGTGCCAGCAGTAGGGGACAGTCGAATGAAAAACTGTTTTTT. It specifies CASSRGQSNEKLFF.

The rearrangement links TRBV2 to TRBJ1-2, with 7 positions matching TRBD1. Germline CDR1 SNHLY, CDR2 FYNNEI. The CDR3 covers 12 residues. V trimming: 7 bases; J trimming: 6 bases; junction bases outside the gene matches: 5. The CDR3 DNA is TGTGCCAGCATCCGGGACAGCAATGGCTACACCTTC. Amino acids: CASIRDSNGYTF.

The rearrangement links TRBV19 to TRBJ1-3; TRBD1 matches at 7 bases. V dropped 5 bases and J dropped 3; count of bases not matched to a gene: 10. Germline CDR1 is LNHDA and CDR2 is SQIVND (reference sequence). This CDR3 contains 16 residues. The DNA of the CDR3 is TGTGCCAGTAGTCTGACAGGGCAGCCAGGTGGAAACACCATATATTTT. This encodes CASSLTGQPGGNTIYF.

The chain combines TRBV18 with TRBJ1-1; no definite D call. V lost 5 bases to trimming and J lost 0 bases, with 10 bases between them. Germline V gene sequence: CDR1 KGHSH, CDR2 LQKENI. This CDR3 has 14 amino acids. CDR3 in amino acids: CASSVDRLNTEAFF. In nucleotides, the CDR3 is TGTGCCAGCTCAGTCGACCGTTTGAACACTGAAGCTTTCTTT.